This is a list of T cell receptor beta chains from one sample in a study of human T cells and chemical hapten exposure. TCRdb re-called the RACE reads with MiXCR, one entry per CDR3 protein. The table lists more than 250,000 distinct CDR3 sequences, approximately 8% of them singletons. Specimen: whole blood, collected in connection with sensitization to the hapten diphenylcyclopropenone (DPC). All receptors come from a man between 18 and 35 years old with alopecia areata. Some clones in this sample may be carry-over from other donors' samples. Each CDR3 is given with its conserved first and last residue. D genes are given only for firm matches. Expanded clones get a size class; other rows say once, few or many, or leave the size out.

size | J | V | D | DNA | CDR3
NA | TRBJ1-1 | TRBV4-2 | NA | TGTGCCAGCAGCCAAGATTCGTCTTACACTGAAGCTTTCTTT | CASSQDSSYTEAFF
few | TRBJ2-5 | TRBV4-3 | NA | TGCGCCAGCAGCCAAGATAGGGCAGCCCAAGAGGCCCAGTACTTC | CASSQDRAAQEAQYF
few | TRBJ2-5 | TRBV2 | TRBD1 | TGTGCCAGCAGTCAGGGGGTAGAGACCCAGTACTTC | CASSQGVETQYF
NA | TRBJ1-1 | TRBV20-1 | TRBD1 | TGCAGTGCTAGGGACAGGGGACCGACCACTGAAGCTTTCTTT | CSARDRGPTTEAFF
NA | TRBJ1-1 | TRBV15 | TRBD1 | TGTGCCACCAGCAGAGCCCGACAGGGAACCCCAGAAGCTTTCTTT | CATSRARQGTPEAFF
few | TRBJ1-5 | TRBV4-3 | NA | TGCGCCAGCAGCACTGACAGGTATAGCAATCAGCCCCAGCATTTT | CASSTDRYSNQPQHF
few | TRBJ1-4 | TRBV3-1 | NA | TGTGCCAGCAGCAACAACCGGGCCACGGAAAAACTGTTTTTT | CASSNNRATEKLFF
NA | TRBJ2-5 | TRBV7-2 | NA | TGTGCCAGCAGCCCAATCAGCGGAGCAGGCCAAGAGACCCAGTACTTC | CASSPISGAGQETQYF
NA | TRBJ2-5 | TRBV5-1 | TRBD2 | TGCGCCAGCAGCTGGGGACTAGCGGGGGGGCAAGAGACCCAGTACTTC | CASSWGLAGGQETQYF
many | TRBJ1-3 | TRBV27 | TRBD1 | TGTGCCAGCAGTTTACAGGGGGGATCTGGAAACACCATATATTTT | CASSLQGGSGNTIYF
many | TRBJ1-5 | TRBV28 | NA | TGTGCCAGCAGTTTCTTACAGGGAGGCAGTCAGCCCCAGCATTTT | CASSFLQGGSQPQHF
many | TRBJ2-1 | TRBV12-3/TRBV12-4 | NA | TGTGCCAGCAGTTTAGCGCTGGGTAATGAGCAGTTCTTC | CASSLALGNEQFF
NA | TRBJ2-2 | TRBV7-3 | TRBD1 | TGTGCCAGCAGCTTTGACAGGGTTGGGAACACCGGGGAGCTGTTTTTT | CASSFDRVGNTGELFF
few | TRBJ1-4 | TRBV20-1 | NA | TGCAGTGCTACCCCCCCTCCGGGGGCGGGAACTAATGAAAAACTGTTTTTT | CSATPPPGAGTNEKLFF
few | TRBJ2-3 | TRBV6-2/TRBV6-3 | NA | TGTGCCAGCAGTTACTCGAGGGGGGGCTCTCGACCAGATACGCAGTATTTT | CASSYSRGGSRPDTQYF
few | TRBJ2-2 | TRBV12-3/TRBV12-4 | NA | TGTGCCAGCAGTCCATTGGACAGACCATGGCATCCTAACCTCACCGGGGAGCTGTTTTTT | CASSPLDRPWHPNLTGELFF
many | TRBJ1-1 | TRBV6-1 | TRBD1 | TGTGCCAGCAGTGAAGGGGACAGGGCTGAAGCTTTCTTT | CASSEGDRAEAFF
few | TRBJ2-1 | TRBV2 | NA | TGTGCCAGCAGTGAAGAGAGGAGCGGCTACAATGAGCAGTTCTTC | CASSEERSGYNEQFF
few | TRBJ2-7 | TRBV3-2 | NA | TGTGCCAGCAGCCAAGGGCAGGGTAACGACGAGCAGTACTTC | CASSQGQGNDEQYF
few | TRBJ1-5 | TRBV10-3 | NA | TGTGCCATCAGAAGAACAGGGAGCGGTCAGCCCCAGCATTTT | CAIRRTGSGQPQHF
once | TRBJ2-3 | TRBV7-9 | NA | TGTGTCAGCAGCTTAGTAAGGGGATTGGGCACAGATACGCAGTATTTT | CVSSLVRGLGTDTQYF
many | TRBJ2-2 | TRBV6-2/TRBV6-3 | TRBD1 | TGTGCCAGCAGCCGGACAGGGCCGAACACCGGGGAGCTGTTTTTT | CASSRTGPNTGELFF
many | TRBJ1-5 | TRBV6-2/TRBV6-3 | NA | TGTGCCAGCGGTAGATCAGGGGCCGGTTGGAGCAATCAGCCCCAGCATTTT | CASGRSGAGWSNQPQHF
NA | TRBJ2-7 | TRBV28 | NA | TGTGCCAGCAGGGACACCACCTGCGAGCAGTACTTC | CASRDTTCEQYF
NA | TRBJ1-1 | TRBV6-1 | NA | TGTGCCAGCAGTGAAGGGGCAAGAAACACTGAAGCTTTCTTT | CASSEGARNTEAFF
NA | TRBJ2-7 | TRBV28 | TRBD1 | TGTGCCAGCAGTCTTCTATGGACAGGGGGCTCCTACGAGCAGTACTTC | CASSLLWTGGSYEQYF
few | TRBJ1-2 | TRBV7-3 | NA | TGTGCCAGCAGCCTGGGACCGGAGGTCTATGGCTACACCTTC | CASSLGPEVYGYTF
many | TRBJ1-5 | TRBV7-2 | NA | TGTGCCAGCAGCTTAGCCGTCACCCAGCATTTT | CASSLAVTQHF
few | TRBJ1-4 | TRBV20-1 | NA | TGCAGTGCTAGAGGGGGGGGAAGTGAAAAACTGTTTTTT | CSARGGGSEKLFF
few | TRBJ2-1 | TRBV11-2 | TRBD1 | TGTGCCAGCAGCTTCCCCGGGACAGGGTCTAATGAGCAGTTCTTC | CASSFPGTGSNEQFF
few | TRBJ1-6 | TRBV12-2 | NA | TGTGCAAGTCGCTTACTCCGACAGGCTGGTAATTCACCCCTCCACTTT | CASRLLRQAGNSPLHF
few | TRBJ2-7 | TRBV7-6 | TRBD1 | TGTGCCAGCAGCTTAGATACAGGGACAGGGATTGACTACGAGCAGTACTTC | CASSLDTGTGIDYEQYF
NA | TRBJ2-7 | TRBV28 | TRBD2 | TGTGCCAGCAGTTTGCTTTCGGCGGGGGTCAACGAGCAGTACTTC | CASSLLSAGVNEQYF
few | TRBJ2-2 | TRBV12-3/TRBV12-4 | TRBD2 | TGTGCCAGCAGACCACTAGCGGCCGGGGAGCTGTTTTTT | CASRPLAAGELFF
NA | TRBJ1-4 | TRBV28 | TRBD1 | TGTGCCAGCAGACCAACGGACAGGTCGGGTAATGAAAAACTGTTTTTT | CASRPTDRSGNEKLFF
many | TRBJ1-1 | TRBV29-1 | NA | TGCAGCGTTAACAGGGACTCAATGATGAACACTGAAGCTTTCTTT | CSVNRDSMMNTEAFF
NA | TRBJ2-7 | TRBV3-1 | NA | TGTGCCAGCAGCCAAGAAAGGCATGGAGAGCAGTACTTC | CASSQERHGEQYF
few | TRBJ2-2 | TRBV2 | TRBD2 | TGTGCCAGCAGTGAAAGCGGGGCGGGGACCGGGGAGCTGTTTTTT | CASSESGAGTGELFF
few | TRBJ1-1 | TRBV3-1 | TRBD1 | TGTGCCAGCAGCCAAGATGGATTGGGGACAGGTTTCACTGAAGCTTTCTTT | CASSQDGLGTGFTEAFF
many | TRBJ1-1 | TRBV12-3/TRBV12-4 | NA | TGTGCCAGCAAAAGCGGGGGGATGGCCACTGAAGCTTTCTTT | CASKSGGMATEAFF
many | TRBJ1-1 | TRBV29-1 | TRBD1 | TGCAGCGTCGGACAGGGGGCAAACACTGAAGCTTTCTTT | CSVGQGANTEAFF
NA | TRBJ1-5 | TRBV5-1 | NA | TGCGCCAGCAGCAAAGACGGGAATCAGCCCCAGCATTTT | CASSKDGNQPQHF
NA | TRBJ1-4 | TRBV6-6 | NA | TGTGCCAGCAGTTACGCCCCTTATGAAAAACTGTTTTTT | CASSYAPYEKLFF
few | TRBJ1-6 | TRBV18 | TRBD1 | TGTGCCAGCTCTGGACAGGGGGCATATAATTCACCCCTCCACTTT | CASSGQGAYNSPLHF
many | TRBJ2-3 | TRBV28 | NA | TGTGCCAGCAGTTTAGAGGGGGATACGCAGTATTTT | CASSLEGDTQYF
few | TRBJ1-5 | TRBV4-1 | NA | TGCGCCAGCAGCCAAGATAAGAGGGCTCATCAGCCCCAGCATTTT | CASSQDKRAHQPQHF
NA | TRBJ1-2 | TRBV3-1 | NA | TGTGCCAGCAGCCGGGGACTCGCGGGGGACTATGGCTACACCTTC | CASSRGLAGDYGYTF
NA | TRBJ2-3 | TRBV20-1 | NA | TGCAGTATTTGGGACCATGGGGTCCCAGATACGCAGTATTTT | CSIWDHGVPDTQYF
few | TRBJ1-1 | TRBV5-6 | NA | TGTGCCAGCAGCTTGACAGGGAGGGTGGGCACTGAAGCTTTCTTT | CASSLTGRVGTEAFF